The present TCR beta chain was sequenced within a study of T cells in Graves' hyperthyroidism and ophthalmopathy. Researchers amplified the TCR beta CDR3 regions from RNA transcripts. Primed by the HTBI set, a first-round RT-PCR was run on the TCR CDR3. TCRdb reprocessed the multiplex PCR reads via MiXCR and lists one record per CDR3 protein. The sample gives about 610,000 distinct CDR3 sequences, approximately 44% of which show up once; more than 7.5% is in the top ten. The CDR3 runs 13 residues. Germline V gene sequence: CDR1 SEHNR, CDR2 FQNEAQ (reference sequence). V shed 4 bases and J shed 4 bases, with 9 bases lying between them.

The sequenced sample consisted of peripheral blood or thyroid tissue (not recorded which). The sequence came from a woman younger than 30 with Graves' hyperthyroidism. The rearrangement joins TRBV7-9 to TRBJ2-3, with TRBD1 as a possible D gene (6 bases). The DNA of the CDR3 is TGTGCCAGCAGCTCCCCAGGGGCAGATACGCAGTATTTT. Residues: CASSSPGADTQYF.